This TCR beta chain was retrieved from a study of shared clonotypes between healthy human individuals. Method: immunoSEQ multiplex PCR; TCRdb's copy keeps in-frame clones and lacks some. This repertoire shows approximately 2.5 million clones, under 95% found once; its top ten account for roughly 0.36%. The sequenced material came from naive CD4+ T cells from PBMCs. As for subset: CD45RA+ positively selected. The receptor comes from a man between 18 and 35 years old in good health. Some clones in this sample may be carry-over from other donors' samples.

This chain's CDR3 is CASSLAPRGWAGNTEAFF. Here the CDR3 DNA reads TGTGCCAGCAGCTTAGCCCCTCGGGGTTGGGCTGGGAACACTGAAGCTTTCTTT. The chain carries TRBV7-8 and TRBJ1-1, with D unresolved. CDR3 length: 18 residues. The germline V gene has CDR1 SGHVS and CDR2 FQNEAQ. With 0 bases removed from V and 1 base from J, the gap between germline ends came to 18 bases.